The 19 T cell receptor beta chains below all came from one sample that was sequenced in a study of shared clonotypes between healthy human individuals (TCRdb year 2020). The method was the immunoSEQ multiplex PCR assay. The immuneACCESS repertoire file appears here via TCRdb, limited to in-frame rearrangements. These files lack a portion of the clones; in checked studies, under half of the deficit traces to unresolved V genes, and the cause of the others is not known. Counted in this sample were 2 million to 2.5 million clones; about 90% of them appeared once. The ten largest clones capture 0.3% to 0.45% of the sample. The sequencing sample was made of naive CD4+ T cells from PBMCs. Read against the paper, the sample's cell subset or site label means: CD45RA+ positively selected. These TCRs come from a man aged 18 to 30 in good health. Some clones in this sample may be carry-over from other donors' samples.

This chain uses TRBV30 with TRBJ2-7; weak D call: TRBD1 (6 bases). This CDR3 has 11 amino acids. In germline, CDR1 is GTSNPN, CDR2 SVGIG (reference sequence). V was shortened by 5 bases and J by 6 bases, with 11 bases between the two germline ends. CDR3 sequence: CAWGEGGEQYF. The CDR3 coding sequence is TGTGCCTGGGGTGAAGGGGGCGAGCAGTACTTC.

The chain recombines TRBV5-1 with TRBJ2-5; 10 nucleotides line up with TRBD2. The CDR3 is 15 residues long. Germline assignment: CDR1 SGHRS and CDR2 YFSETQ. The V and J ends lost 3 bases and 2 bases, in that order; junction bases with no gene match: 4. The CDR3 reads CASSSPSGSQETQYF. DNA of the CDR3: TGCGCCAGCAGCTCTCCTAGCGGGAGTCAAGAGACCCAGTACTTC.

The chain couples TRBV7-6 to TRBJ2-7; D is ambiguous. The V gene's germline CDR1 is SGHVS and CDR2 FNYEAQ. The V end lost 0 bases, the J end lost 10 bases, and 13 bases lay between the germline ends. CDR3 size: 13 residues. Written as DNA, the CDR3 is TGTGCCAGCAGCTTAGCGATAAGGTCATTCCAGTACTTC. This gives the protein CASSLAIRSFQYF.

A single count supports this clone. V gene TRBV10-3 combines with J gene TRBJ2-7; D is possibly TRBD1 (5 bases). This CDR3 spans 14 amino acids. The V gene lost 1 base and the J gene lost 2 bases, with 9 bases spanning the gap. Germline V gene lookup returns CDR1 ENHRY and CDR2 SYGVKD. The CDR3 DNA follows: TGTGCCATCAGTGAGTTTGCAGGGCCCTACGAGCAGTACTTC. It yields the protein CAISEFAGPYEQYF.

The chain recombines TRBV4-1 with TRBJ2-1, with 7 positions matching TRBD2. Germline trimming cut 2 bases from V and 4 bases from J; bases unmatched to any gene: 11. This CDR3 contains 17 residues. Germline loops: CDR1 MGHRA, CDR2 YSYEKL. CDR3 coding DNA: TGCGCCAGCAGCCAATTGGTACTAGCGAACACTTACAATGAGCAGTTCTTC. It encodes CASSQLVLANTYNEQFF.

This rearrangement joins TRBV28 to TRBJ1-3; D gene uncertain. Trimming cost V 6 bases and J 4 bases, with 16 bases left between them. The CDR3 totals 15 residues. Looked up from germline, CDR1 is MDHEN and CDR2 is SYDVKM. This CDR3 reads CASSDSSTGGNTIYF. The CDR3 region has the DNA TGTGCCAGCAGCGATAGTTCTACTGGCGGAAACACCATATATTTT.

J is TRBJ1-4 and V is TRBV28, with D tentatively TRBD1 (5 bases). Germline V lookup: CDR1 MDHEN, CDR2 SYDVKM. CDR3 size: 13 residues. The V end lost 11 bases, the J end lost 4 bases, and 14 bases lay between the germline ends. CDR3 loop: CAGRRGINEKLFF. DNA of the CDR3: TGTGCCGGTAGGCGGGGCATTAATGAAAAACTGTTTTTT.

The rearrangement joins TRBV5-6 to TRBJ1-1; weak D call: TRBD1 (5 bases). Germline V CDR1 and CDR2: SGHDT, YYEEEE. CDR3 length: 15 residues. Trimming pared 0 bases from V and 0 bases from J, leaving 9 bases between. CDR3 nucleotide sequence: TGTGCCAGCAGCTTGGGGCAGACAGTGAACACTGAAGCTTTCTTT. Protein sequence: CASSLGQTVNTEAFF. Full variable domain (outside the CDR3, taken from reference TRBV5-6 and TRBJ1-1): DAGVTQSPTHLIKTRGQQVTLRCSPKSGHDTVSWYQQALGQGPQFIFQYYEEEERQRGNFPDRFSGHQFPNYSSELNVNALLLGDSALYLCASSLGQTVNTEAFFGQGTRLTVV.

The V gene is TRBV23-1, the J gene TRBJ2-7; the D is unclear. TRBV23-1 is recorded as an ORF, its role being uncertain. Trimming pared 7 bases from V and 1 base from J, leaving 8 bases between. The CDR3 runs to 12 residues. In nucleotides, the CDR3 is TGCGCCAGCAAAGCCGTGTCCTACGAGCAGTACTTC. Protein product: CASKAVSYEQYF.

The chain recombines TRBV4-2 with TRBJ1-1; 8 nucleotides match TRBD1. With 1 base clipped from V and 1 base from J, the junction kept 2 bases outside the gene matches. The V gene's germline CDR1 is LGHNA and CDR2 YNFKEQ. This CDR3 comprises 15 residues. The CDR3 nucleotides read TGTGCCAGCAGCCAAGGGACAGGGAAGAACACTGAAGCTTTCTTT. It yields the protein CASSQGTGKNTEAFF.

The chain links TRBV7-3 to TRBJ2-2; 9 bases map to TRBD2. The J segment lost 0 bases and the V segment lost 4 bases, leaving 18 bases of the junction unmatched. The germline CDR1 and CDR2 sequences are SGHTA and FQGTGA. This CDR3 region has 21 residues. This chain's CDR3 is CASSSKGRLAAGPANTGELFF. The CDR3 bases are TGTGCCAGCAGCTCTAAGGGGAGACTAGCGGCGGGCCCTGCGAACACCGGGGAGCTGTTTTTT.

Of note for this clone: Other DNA sequences in this sample translate to the same CDR3. The CDR3 DNA follows: TGTGCCAGCAGCAGGGTCAATGAGCAGTTCTTC. This sequence encodes CASSRVNEQFF. The V call is TRBV25-1, the J call TRBJ2-1; D possibly corresponds to TRBD1 (5 bases). Trimming removed 6 bases at V and 6 bases at J, with 6 bases between. CDR1 is MGHDK, CDR2 SYGVNS, per germline. This CDR3 has 11 amino acids.

The chain has TRBV7-9 and TRBJ2-7; D unclear. Trimming stripped 7 bases from V and 3 bases from J, with 10 bases between. From germline, CDR1 is SEHNR and CDR2 FQNEAQ (reference sequence). CDR3 length equals 12 residues. The CDR3 sequence: CASNQDGYEQYF. CDR3 DNA sequence: TGTGCCAGCAACCAGGACGGCTACGAGCAGTACTTC.

The chain carries TRBV5-4 and TRBJ2-5; 11 positions match TRBD1. The V and J ends lost 4 bases and 2 bases, in that order; junction bases with no gene match: 7. There are 16 residues in the CDR3. In germline, CDR1 is SGHNT, CDR2 YYREEE (reference sequence). The CDR3 loop is CASSQRTGGEQETQYF. The CDR3 DNA follows: TGTGCCAGCAGCCAGCGGACAGGGGGCGAACAAGAGACCCAGTACTTC.

The chain employs TRBV5-4 and TRBJ2-7; 14 bases fit TRBD2. V lost 4 bases to trimming and J lost 3 bases; unmatched junction nucleotides: 6. The CDR3 has 16 residues. Germline CDR1 and CDR2: SGHNT and YYREEE (reference sequence). The DNA of the CDR3 is TGTGCCAGCAGCAGGCCGGGACTAGCGGGGGTCTACGAGCAGTACTTC. Residues: CASSRPGLAGVYEQYF.

This chain links TRBV29-1 with TRBJ1-2; D remains unclear. CDR3 length: 13 amino acids. V shed 6 bases and J shed 9 bases, with 20 bases lying between them. Germline-derived CDR1 and CDR2 are SQVTM and ANQGSEA. The CDR3 region is CSVPIAGRSSYTF. CDR3 nucleotides: TGCAGCGTCCCCATAGCTGGGAGGAGTAGCTACACCTTC. Filled out from reference TRBV29-1 and TRBJ1-2, the complete variable domain reads SAVISQKPSRDICQRGTSLTIQCQVDSQVTMMFWYRQQPGQSLTLIATANQGSEATYESGFVIDKFPISRPNLTFSTLTVSNMSPEDSSIYLCSVPIAGRSSYTFGSGTRLTVV.

This clone was detected a few times. This chain connects TRBV5-1 to TRBJ1-1, with D unresolved. Germline loops: CDR1 SGHRS, CDR2 YFSETQ. V was cut by 2 bases and J by 3 bases, with 8 bases left in between. This CDR3 spans 13 amino acids. The CDR3 DNA sequence: TGCGCCAGCAGCTTCGAGGCCTACACTGAAGCTTTCTTT. This gives the protein CASSFEAYTEAFF. The whole variable domain, filled in from reference TRBV5-1 and TRBJ1-1, reads KAGVTQTPRYLIKTRGQQVTLSCSPISGHRSVSWYQQTPGQGLQFLFEYFSETQRNKGNFPGRFSGRQFSNSRSEMNVSTLELGDSALYLCASSFEAYTEAFFGQGTRLTVV.

This clone came up once. Within the sample, other DNA sequences also encode this same CDR3. The chain is built from TRBV7-9 and TRBJ2-1; the match to TRBD2 covers 7 bases. The V gene end was trimmed by 5 bases and the J gene end by 0 bases; junction bases not matched to a gene: 4. CDR3 length: 15 amino acids. CDR1 and CDR2 (germline): SEHNR, FQNEAQ (reference sequence). CDR3 sequence: CASSPSGSSYNEQFF. The CDR3 DNA reads TGTGCCAGCAGCCCTAGCGGAAGCTCCTACAATGAGCAGTTCTTC.

The V gene is TRBV5-1, the J gene TRBJ1-1; TRBD1 might be the D (6 bases). Trimming left V 0 bases short and J 0 bases short, with 15 bases between. Germline loops: CDR1 SGHRS, CDR2 YFSETQ. CDR3 length equals 17 residues. The chain's CDR3 is CASSLGPYGGLNTEAFF. CDR3 DNA: TGCGCCAGCAGCTTGGGACCGTATGGGGGGCTGAACACTGAAGCTTTCTTT.